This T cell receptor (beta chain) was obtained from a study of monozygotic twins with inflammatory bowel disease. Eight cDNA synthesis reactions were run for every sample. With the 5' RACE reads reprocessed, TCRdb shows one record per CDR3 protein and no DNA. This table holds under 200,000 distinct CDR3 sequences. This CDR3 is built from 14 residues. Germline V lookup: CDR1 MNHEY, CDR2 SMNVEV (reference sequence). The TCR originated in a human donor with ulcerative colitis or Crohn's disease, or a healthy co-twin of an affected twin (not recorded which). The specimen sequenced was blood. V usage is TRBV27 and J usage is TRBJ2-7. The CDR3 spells CASSYTTLNDEQYF.